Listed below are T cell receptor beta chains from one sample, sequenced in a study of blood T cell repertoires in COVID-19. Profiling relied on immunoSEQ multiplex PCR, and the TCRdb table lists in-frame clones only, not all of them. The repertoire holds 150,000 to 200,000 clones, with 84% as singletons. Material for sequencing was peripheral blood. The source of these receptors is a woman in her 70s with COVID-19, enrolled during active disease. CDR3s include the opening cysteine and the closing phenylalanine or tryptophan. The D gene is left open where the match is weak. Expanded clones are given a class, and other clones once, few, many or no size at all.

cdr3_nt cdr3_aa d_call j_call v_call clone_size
TGTGCCAGCTCACCATTCGCGTCAGGGAAGGAGACCCAGTACTTC CASSPFASGKETQYF - TRBJ2-5 TRBV18 -
TGTGCCAGCAGTTTAATACAGGGTGAAGCTTTCTTT CASSLIQGEAFF - TRBJ1-1 TRBV28 -
TGTGCCAGCAGCCAAGGCAGGGGAAGTGGAAACACCATATATTTT CASSQGRGSGNTIYF - TRBJ1-3 TRBV4-2 few
TGTGCCAGCAGTTCGCTACGACTTTGGGTCGCTTTCTTT CASSSLRLWVAFF - TRBJ1-1 TRBV28 -
TGTGCCAGCAGCGACTCGGGGACAGATACGCAGTATTTT CASSDSGTDTQYF - TRBJ2-3 TRBV7-3 -
TGTGCCAGCTCACCAAGTTTAGGTCCGGGGACTGAAGCTTTCTTT CASSPSLGPGTEAFF - TRBJ1-1 TRBV18 -
TGTGCCAGCAGCCAACGGACAGGGGGAGGCGGAGAGACCCAGTACTTC CASSQRTGGGGETQYF TRBD1 TRBJ2-5 TRBV14 -
TGTGCCAGCAGCTCGCTTGACACGGATGACGCTTTCTTT CASSSLDTDDAFF - TRBJ1-1 TRBV5-6 -
TGTGCCAGCAGCCAAGAATGGGGCAGGGTAGGCGAAAAACTGTTTTTT CASSQEWGRVGEKLFF - TRBJ1-4 TRBV3-1/TRBV3-2 -
TGTGCCAGCAGCTTGTTAGAGAGGTACAATGAGCAGTTCTTC CASSLLERYNEQFF - TRBJ2-1 TRBV7-8 -
TGTGCCAGCAGACGGGAGGGGCCCTACGAGCAGTACTTC CASRREGPYEQYF TRBD2 TRBJ2-7 TRBV28 -
TGCGCCAGCAGCTCCAGAGGGGGAGGGGCGAACACTGAAGCTTTCTTT CASSSRGGGANTEAFF - TRBJ1-1 TRBV5-1 -
TGTGCCATCAGGGAACAGGGGACTCAAGAGACCCAGTACTTC CAIREQGTQETQYF - TRBJ2-5 TRBV10-3 -
TGTGCCAGCAGCCCCACCCCAGCCGGGGAAGCTTTCTTT CASSPTPAGEAFF - TRBJ1-1 TRBV7-8 -
TGTGCCAGCAGCAAACCGGGACTACTATTAACTACGCAAGAGACCCAGTACTTC CASSKPGLLLTTQETQYF TRBD2 TRBJ2-5 TRBV5-8 -
TGTGCCAGCAGTTACTCGACGGCGGTCACTGAAGCTTTCTTT CASSYSTAVTEAFF - TRBJ1-1 TRBV6-2/TRBV6-3 -
TGTGCCAGCAGCTTAGCGGGCCCAAGAAACACCATATATTTT CASSLAGPRNTIYF - TRBJ1-3 TRBV7-9 -
TGTGCCAGCTCATATGATGGGGCGCCTGGAGAAAAACTGTTTTTT CASSYDGAPGEKLFF - TRBJ1-4 TRBV18 -
TGTGCCAGCTTTCGGGACCCCGGGGGCGGGGAGCTGTTTTTT CASFRDPGGGELFF - TRBJ2-2 TRBV6-5 few
TGTGCCGTATATCTGACCGGGAGCTATGGCTACACCTTC CAVYLTGSYGYTF - TRBJ1-2 TRBV28 -
TGTGCCAGCAGTCCGTACCGGGACAATGGTCCGTTCTTC CASSPYRDNGPFF - TRBJ2-1 TRBV28 -
TGCAGCGTTGTTTTAGGGGTTGCCCAAGAGACCCAGTACTTC CSVVLGVAQETQYF - TRBJ2-5 TRBV29-1 -
TGTGCCTGGAGTGAAGAAGGGGTGCCCCTAAATGAAAAACTGTTTTTT CAWSEEGVPLNEKLFF - TRBJ1-4 TRBV30 -
TGTGCCAGCCGAGAGCAGGGGCCCTATGGCTACACCTTC CASREQGPYGYTF - TRBJ1-2 TRBV6-5 -
TGTGCCAGCAGCCCAGGACTGTTGAACACTGAAGCTTTCTTT CASSPGLLNTEAFF - TRBJ1-1 TRBV5-6 -
TGTGCCAGCAGAGAGACAGGGGTCAGCACTGAAGCTTTCTTT CASRETGVSTEAFF TRBD1 TRBJ1-1 TRBV6-4 -
TGTGCCTGGAGTGTAAAGGCAGGGGGCTTCTACGAGCAGTACTTC CAWSVKAGGFYEQYF TRBD1 TRBJ2-7 TRBV30 few
TGTGCCAGCAGTTTTTATGGGGGGAATGAAAAACTGTTTTTT CASSFYGGNEKLFF - TRBJ1-4 TRBV27 once
TGTGCCAGCAGCTCAGGACTAGCGGGAGCGTCTGAGCAGTTCTTC CASSSGLAGASEQFF TRBD2 TRBJ2-1 TRBV7-9 -
TGTGCCAGCAGCAGTGAAGACTGGCGGGGCTACACCTTC CASSSEDWRGYTF - TRBJ1-2 TRBV9 few
TGTGCCAGCAGCTTATTCTCCGAAAAACTGTTTTTT CASSLFSEKLFF - TRBJ1-4 TRBV7-9 once
TGTGCCAGTAGTGACAGAGTAGCTTTCTTT CASSDRVAFF - TRBJ1-1 TRBV28 -
TGCGCCAGCAGTGGGCCGAGGACAGGGAACGAGCAGTACTTC CASSGPRTGNEQYF TRBD1 TRBJ2-7 TRBV10-2 -
TGTGCCTGGGGGGGACTCTACGAGCAGTACTTC CAWGGLYEQYF - TRBJ2-7 TRBV30 -
TGCAGCGTTGAGGTGGGGACTAGGGTCCTTGAGCAGTTCTTC CSVEVGTRVLEQFF TRBD2 TRBJ2-1 TRBV29-1 -
TGTGCCAGCAGTTCGACTAGCGGGGGTACAGATACGCAGTATTTT CASSSTSGGTDTQYF TRBD2 TRBJ2-3 TRBV6-4 -
TGTGCCAGCAGCGACGGGACAGGGGAGGGAACTGAAGCTTTCTTT CASSDGTGEGTEAFF TRBD1 TRBJ1-1 TRBV11-1 -
TGCGCCAGCAGCTACTCCCCCGGGGAGCTGTTTTTT CASSYSPGELFF - TRBJ2-2 TRBV5-1 -
TGTGCCAGCAGCCCATTAACCATCGGCAGGGGGCGAAACACCATATATTTT CASSPLTIGRGRNTIYF TRBD1 TRBJ1-3 TRBV7-2 once
TGTGCCAGCACGGGGGACAGGGTCTATAATTCACCCCTCCACTTT CASTGDRVYNSPLHF TRBD1 TRBJ1-6 TRBV5-6 -
TGTGCCACATGGGACTCCAGGGTGGGTGAGCAGTTCTTC CATWDSRVGEQFF - TRBJ2-1 TRBV6-6 -
TGTGCCTGGGCTAGCGCCCAGGGTACAGATACGCAGTATTTT CAWASAQGTDTQYF - TRBJ2-3 TRBV30 -
TGTGCCAGCAGACAGGGAAGGGGGCCCGGGGAGCTGTTTTTT CASRQGRGPGELFF TRBD1 TRBJ2-2 TRBV28 -
TGTGCCTGGAGAGACCTCGGACTAGCGGGAATTGAGCAGTTCTTC CAWRDLGLAGIEQFF TRBD2 TRBJ2-1 TRBV30 once
TGTGCCACCAGCCCGACAGCTAACTATGGCTACACCTTC CATSPTANYGYTF - TRBJ1-2 TRBV24-1 -
TGTGCCAGCAGTCCGGGACAGGTACAGCCCCAGCATTTT CASSPGQVQPQHF TRBD1 TRBJ1-5 TRBV28 -
TGTGCCACCAGTGATCTGGGACAGGGACTCAAAACAGATACGCAGTATTTT CATSDLGQGLKTDTQYF TRBD1 TRBJ2-3 TRBV24-1 -
TGTGCCAGTAGTACTGGATTTAGCGAATGGAATGAGCAGTTCTTC CASSTGFSEWNEQFF - TRBJ2-1 TRBV19 -
TGCGCCAGCAGCGTCGGACAGATTAATGAAAAACTGTTTTTT CASSVGQINEKLFF - TRBJ1-4 TRBV5-1 -